The 8 T cell receptor beta chains below were found in one sample sequenced in a study of cytomegalovirus exposure and HLA in healthy donors. The PCR was carried out with 60 Vbeta primers and 13 Jbeta primers. Using immunoSEQ multiplex PCR, the repertoire was profiled, and TCRdb retains in-frame clones only, with some absent. Of around 130,000 clones in the sample, around 74% were seen once. The sequencing input was PBMCs. The receptors originated from a man younger than 40 in good health and CMV-seronegative.

V gene TRBV4-1 combines with J gene TRBJ1-6; D gene uncertain. V gave up 0 bases and J gave up 7 bases, with 10 bases separating them. The V gene's germline CDR1 is MGHRA and CDR2 YSYEKL. The CDR3 length is 15 residues. The CDR3, as DNA: TGCGCCAGCAGCCAAGATCGGGGTTACAATTCACCCCTCCACTTT. This translates into CASSQDRGYNSPLHF.

The rearrangement links TRBV30 to TRBJ2-3, with D tentatively TRBD1 (5 bases). Germline V gives CDR1 GTSNPN, CDR2 SVGIG (reference sequence). The CDR3 has 13 residues. V lost 1 base, J lost 3 bases, and 8 bases lay in between. The CDR3 nucleotides are TGTGCCTGGAGTGCAGGGTTTACAGATACGCAGTATTTT. Its translation is CAWSAGFTDTQYF.

This clone has more than one count but fewer than ten. The CDR3 loop reads CASSLDFARTEAFF. The CDR3 DNA is TGCGCCAGCAGCTTGGATTTTGCGAGGACTGAAGCTTTCTTT. The rearrangement links TRBV5-1 to TRBJ1-1; D gene unclear. V lost 0 bases and J lost 5, with 11 bases in between. Germline V gene lookup returns CDR1 SGHRS and CDR2 YFSETQ. The CDR3 length is 14 residues.

In this sample, this clone turned up many times. This sequence joins TRBV6-4 and TRBJ2-6; TRBD1 aligns across 7 bases. This CDR3 is 16 amino acids long. Per the germline V gene, CDR1 is MRHNA and CDR2 is SNTAGT. V lost 0 bases, J lost 2 bases, and 1 base stayed unmatched. This CDR3 reads CASSDSGGAGANVLTF. In DNA form, the CDR3 reads TGTGCCAGCAGTGACTCAGGGGGCGCTGGGGCCAACGTCCTGACTTTC.

The chain uses TRBV19 and TRBJ1-1; the D gene is possibly TRBD1 (5 bases). CDR3 length equals 14 residues. CDR1 is LNHDA and CDR2 is SQIVND in the germline V gene (reference sequence). V was clipped by 5 bases and J by 3 bases, with 13 bases between them. CDR3 coding DNA: TGTGCCAGTAGTTCAGGCCCAGGGTACACTGAAGCTTTCTTT. Translation: CASSSGPGYTEAFF.

The J gene is TRBJ1-6, the V gene TRBV7-9, with D possibly matching TRBD1 (5 bases). Trimming stripped 1 base from V and 5 bases from J, with 12 bases between. Germline loops: CDR1 SEHNR, CDR2 FQNEAQ (reference sequence). CDR3 size: 16 residues. In DNA form, the CDR3 reads TGTGCCAGCAGCTTAGGGCAGGGATCGAATAATTCACCCCTCCACTTT. Protein product: CASSLGQGSNNSPLHF.

A single count supports this clone. The chain links TRBV2 to TRBJ2-1, with 7 bases that match TRBD2. This CDR3 spans 15 amino acids. The junction had 9 bases not matched to a gene; V was cut back by 7 bases and J by 3 bases. CDR1 is SNHLY and CDR2 is FYNNEI in the germline V gene. The CDR3 DNA reads as TGTGCCAGCAATCCTGGGGGGGGGAACTACAATGAGCAGTTCTTC. Translated: CASNPGGGNYNEQFF.

This chain joins TRBV19 and TRBJ2-6; TRBD2 is a possible D gene (6 bases). Germline V gene data show CDR1 as LNHDA and CDR2 as SQIVND (reference sequence). The V end lost 7 bases, the J end lost 0 bases, and 10 bases lay between the germline ends. The CDR3 contains 15 residues. The CDR3 coding sequence is TGTGCCAGTATTGGAGGGTTCTCTGGGGCCAACGTCCTGACTTTC. It is translated as CASIGGFSGANVLTF.